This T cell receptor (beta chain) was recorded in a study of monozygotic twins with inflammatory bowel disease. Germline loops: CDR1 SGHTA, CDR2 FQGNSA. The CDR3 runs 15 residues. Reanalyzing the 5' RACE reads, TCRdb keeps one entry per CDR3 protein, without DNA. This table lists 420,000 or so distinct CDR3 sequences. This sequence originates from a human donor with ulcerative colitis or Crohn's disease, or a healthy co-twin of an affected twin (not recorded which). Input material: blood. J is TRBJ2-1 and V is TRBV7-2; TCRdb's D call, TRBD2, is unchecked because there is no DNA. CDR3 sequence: CASSLETSGPNEQFF.